This T cell receptor beta chain stems from a study of regulatory T cells in long-lasting Graves disease. Germline V CDR1 and CDR2: KGHSH, LQKENI. With 3 bases removed from V and 0 bases from J, the gap between germline ends came to 8 bases. The CDR3 spans 14 residues. This clonotype was counted at least ten times. Time point specified: persistent/refractory GD, antithyroid drugs over 5 years with positive TRAb. From PBMCs, RNA was extracted and then used to make the TCR library. Sequencing libraries for TCR beta were prepared with iRepertoire HTBI primers and Arm-PCR of CDR3 regions. TCRdb redid the calling of the multiplex PCR reads with MiXCR, one entry per CDR3 protein. The sample yields 700,000 or so distinct CDR3 sequences, 25% to 35% seen once.

The sequences come from peripheral blood mononuclear cells (PBMCs), collected when the disease was refractory, from a patient treated with antithyroid drugs. The chain is built from TRBV18 and TRBJ1-2, with D unresolved. The sequence was collected from a female donor with Graves disease. The CDR3 here is CASSPDRTNYGYTF. The CDR3 DNA sequence: TGTGCCAGCTCACCGGACCGAACTAACTATGGCTACACCTTC.